This T cell receptor (beta chain) was sequenced in a study of shared clonotypes between healthy human individuals. Study summary: Per donor, three plates held CD4 naive cells, three held CD4 memory, two held CD8 naive and one held CD8 memory.

Assay runs were performed at deep level. Methods used by the authors: Filtering differed for immunoSEQ, which gave only junction sequences without quality scores. TCRdb keeps only in-frame clones here, not all; method: immunoSEQ multiplex PCR. That table is the source of V, J and clone size, and D and trimming were worked out from the DNA. The sample contains roughly 2.4 million clones, 90% to 97% of which appear only once. Source material: naive CD4+ T cells sorted from blood. Subset given: CD45RA+ positively selected. This TCR derives from a man aged 18 to 30 in good health.

This CDR3 reads CASSPDRGHSNQPQHF. CDR3 nucleotides: TGTGCCAGCAGTCCGGACAGGGGGCATAGCAATCAGCCCCAGCATTTT. The chain employs TRBV27 and TRBJ1-5, with 11 positions matching TRBD1. The CDR3 length is 16 residues. The germline CDR1 and CDR2 sequences are MNHEY and SMNVEV (reference sequence). The J segment lost 0 bases and the V segment lost 5 bases, leaving 3 bases of the junction unmatched.